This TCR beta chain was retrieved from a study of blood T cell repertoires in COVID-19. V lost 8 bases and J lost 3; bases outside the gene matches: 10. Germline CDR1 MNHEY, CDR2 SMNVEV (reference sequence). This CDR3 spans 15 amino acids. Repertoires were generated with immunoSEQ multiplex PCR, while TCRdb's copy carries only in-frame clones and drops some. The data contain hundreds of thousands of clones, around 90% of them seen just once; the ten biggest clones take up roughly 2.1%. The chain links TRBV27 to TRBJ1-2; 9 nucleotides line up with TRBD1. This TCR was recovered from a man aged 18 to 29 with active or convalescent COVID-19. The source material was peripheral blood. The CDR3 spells CASSDPGQGDYGYTF. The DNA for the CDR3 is TGTGCCAGCTCAGACCCGGGACAGGGTGACTATGGCTACACCTTC.